A single sample is the source of the 28 T cell receptor beta chains below, sequenced in a study of blood T cell repertoires in COVID-19. Generated by immunoSEQ multiplex PCR, the TCRdb table keeps only in-frame clones and is missing some. The table has under 200,000 clones, about four fifths seen once; the top ten hold around 3.4%. Sequences were obtained from peripheral blood. These receptors were collected from a woman older than 75 with acute or convalescent COVID-19.

J is TRBJ2-1 and V is TRBV11-3, with 8 bases matching TRBD2. This CDR3 spans 15 amino acids. Germline CDR1 and CDR2: SGHNT and YENEEA. J gave up 3 bases and V 8 bases, and 9 bases lay outside the gene matches. CDR3 in DNA: TGTGCCAGCTCACGGGAGGGGACGGTCTACAATGAGCAGTTCTTC. Protein product: CASSREGTVYNEQFF.

The chain employs TRBV6-1 and TRBJ1-1, with TRBD1 matching over 9 bases. The germline gives CDR1 MNHNS, CDR2 SASEGT. The junction had 10 bases not matched to a gene; V was cut back by 0 bases and J by 11 bases. The CDR3 sequence is 15 residues long. The CDR3 DNA is TGTGCCAGCAGTGAAGCGTTTGGGACAGGGAGAGTGGCTTTCTTT. It yields the protein CASSEAFGTGRVAFF.

This chain joins TRBV6-5 and TRBJ2-7; 10 nucleotides match TRBD1. The CDR3 has 15 residues. V lost 6 bases, J lost 2 bases, and 7 bases stayed unmatched. Per germline, CDR1 MNHEY and CDR2 SVGAGI. CDR3 amino acids: CASRLAGQGTYEQYF. Here the CDR3 DNA reads TGTGCCAGCAGGCTCGCGGGACAGGGGACCTACGAGCAGTACTTC.

The V and J genes are TRBV4-3 and TRBJ2-2; no clear D gene. Germline-derived CDR1 and CDR2 are LGHNA and YSLEER. V lost 0 bases and J lost 6, with 5 bases in between. This CDR3 region has 13 residues. For the CDR3, the DNA is TGCGCCAGCAGCCAAGATACGGCCGGGGAGCTGTTTTTT. This sequence encodes CASSQDTAGELFF.

The V call is TRBV10-3, the J call TRBJ1-1; TRBD1 might be the D (6 bases). CDR3 length equals 16 residues. V was cut by 1 base and J by 1 base, with 13 bases left in between. Per the germline V gene, CDR1 is ENHRY and CDR2 is SYGVKD. The CDR3 reads CAISELHREGNTEAFF. Written as DNA, the CDR3 is TGTGCCATCAGTGAGTTGCACAGGGAGGGGAACACTGAAGCTTTCTTT.

This clone was seen just once. The rearrangement uses TRBV19 and TRBJ1-1, with a tentative D call TRBD1 (6 bases). CDR1 and CDR2 (germline): LNHDA, SQIVND (reference sequence). V lost 7 bases, J lost 4 bases, and 13 bases lay in between. The CDR3 has 13 amino acids. The CDR3, as DNA: TGTGCCAGTATGTTCTTAGGGGGCACTGAAGCTTTCTTT. Translated, it gives CASMFLGGTEAFF.

The V and J genes are TRBV5-8 and TRBJ1-2, with D maybe TRBD1 (5 bases). The V and J ends lost 2 bases and 1 base respectively, with 24 bases between them. From germline, CDR1 is SGHTS and CDR2 YDEGEE. CDR3 size: 19 residues. As DNA, the CDR3 is TGTGCCAGCAGCTTCTACTTCCAGGGTAACGTCGTCGGTAACTATGGCTACACCTTC. Translated, it gives CASSFYFQGNVVGNYGYTF.

The chain combines TRBV25-1 with TRBJ1-1; a possible D gene is TRBD1 (5 bases). Trimming removed 4 bases at V and 4 bases at J, with 13 bases between. The V gene's germline CDR1 is MGHDK and CDR2 SYGVNS. The CDR3 length is 14 residues. The CDR3 reads CASSATGAPTEAFF. In DNA form, the CDR3 reads TGTGCCAGCAGTGCCACAGGAGCTCCCACTGAAGCTTTCTTT.

This chain uses TRBV12-3 or TRBV12-4 with TRBJ1-1, with D uncertain. The CDR3 extends over 13 amino acids. The V end was cut by 7 bases, the J end by 0 bases, with 9 bases between. CDR3 amino acids: CASTPQLNTEAFF. The CDR3 DNA follows: TGTGCCAGCACCCCTCAGTTGAACACTGAAGCTTTCTTT.

V is TRBV7-9 and J is TRBJ1-6, with D possibly TRBD1 on 5 matching bases. The length of the CDR3 is 16 residues. Per the germline V gene, CDR1 is SEHNR and CDR2 is FQNEAQ (reference sequence). V shed 0 bases and J shed 7 bases, with 13 bases lying between them. CDR3 sequence: CASSLAQGGRNSPLHF. The CDR3 nucleotides read TGTGCCAGCAGCTTAGCCCAGGGAGGAAGGAATTCACCCCTCCACTTT.

A remark on this clone: The junction does not match germline at one end; this may be a read error. The chain employs TRBV5-5 and TRBJ2-5; 7 bases agree with TRBD1. The CDR3 covers 14 residues. The germline V gene has CDR1 SGHKS and CDR2 YYEKEE (reference sequence). The CDR3 loop reads CASSWGQLREAQYF. The DNA for the CDR3 is TGTGCCAGCAGCTGGGGACAGCTAAGAGAGGCCCAGTACTTC.

This clone came up a few times. V usage is TRBV7-2 and J usage is TRBJ2-1; TRBD1 is a possible D gene (6 bases). Germline assignment: CDR1 SGHTA and CDR2 FQGNSA. CDR3 length: 14 amino acids. Trimming took off 4 bases at V and 9 bases at J, with 16 bases between the two ends. The CDR3 DNA follows: TGTGCCAGCAGCTACAGTGGACAGAGGAGTGAGCAGTTCTTC. Translated, it gives CASSYSGQRSEQFF. The entire variable domain, with the rest obtained from reference TRBV7-2 and TRBJ2-1, is as follows: GAGVSQSPSNKVTEKGKDVELRCDPISGHTALYWYRQSLGQGLEFLIYFQGNSAPDKSGLPSDRFSAERTGGSVSTLTIQRTQQEDSAVYLCASSYSGQRSEQFFGPGTRLTVL.

The chain is built from TRBV7-2 and TRBJ2-3, with D hard to call. The CDR3 sequence is 16 residues long. V dropped 5 bases and J dropped 0 bases, with 15 bases sitting between them. Germline V lookup: CDR1 SGHTA, CDR2 FQGNSA. The CDR3 here is CASSPRPLTSTDTQYF. Here the CDR3 DNA reads TGTGCCAGCAGCCCTCGCCCACTAACCAGCACAGATACGCAGTATTTT. Drawing the rest from reference TRBV7-2 and TRBJ2-3, the complete variable domain is GAGVSQSPSNKVTEKGKDVELRCDPISGHTALYWYRQSLGQGLEFLIYFQGNSAPDKSGLPSDRFSAERTGGSVSTLTIQRTQQEDSAVYLCASSPRPLTSTDTQYFGPGTRLTVL.

The chain has TRBV9 and TRBJ1-5, with 7 bases that match TRBD1. The CDR3 is made up of 14 amino acids. Germline CDR1 is SGDLS and CDR2 is YYNGEE. V shed 3 bases, J shed 5 bases, and the junction held 5 bases outside the gene matches. CDR3 loop: CASSAGTEYQPQHF. Written as DNA, the CDR3 is TGTGCCAGCAGCGCCGGGACAGAGTATCAGCCCCAGCATTTT.

J is TRBJ2-1 and V is TRBV28; the match to TRBD2 covers 10 bases. The J segment lost 9 bases and the V segment lost 7 bases, leaving 9 bases of the junction unmatched. Germline V gene sequence: CDR1 MDHEN, CDR2 SYDVKM. The CDR3 sequence is 14 residues long. CDR3 protein: CASTTGIAGGEQFF. CDR3 nucleotide sequence: TGTGCCAGCACGACGGGAATAGCGGGAGGTGAGCAGTTCTTC.

This clone occurred a few times. The chain has TRBV6-2 or TRBV6-3 and TRBJ1-1; D remains ambiguous. V was clipped by 2 bases and J by 1 base, with 8 bases between them. CDR1 and CDR2 (germline): MNHEY, SVGEGT. CDR3 length: 14 amino acids. CDR3 sequence (DNA): TGTGCCAGCAGTTACCTTGAGGCGAACACTGAAGCTTTCTTT. This gives the protein CASSYLEANTEAFF.

The chain carries TRBV7-2 and TRBJ2-5; D remains ambiguous. V gave up 1 base and J gave up 0 bases, with 12 bases separating them. This CDR3 comprises 16 residues. Germline CDR1 is SGHTA and CDR2 is FQGNSA. DNA of the CDR3: TGTGCCAGCAGCTTAGTGGCTCTGGCAAACCAAGAGACCCAGTACTTC. Encoded protein: CASSLVALANQETQYF.

This chain joins TRBV21-1 and TRBJ2-7; the D segment call TRBD2 is taken from the table without a DNA check. TRBV21-1 is a recognized pseudogene. The CDR3 length is 18 residues. CDR3 region: CASSKDKLTSGFSYEQYF. The CDR3 coding sequence is TGTGCCAGCAGCAAGGATAAATTGACTAGCGGGTTTTCCTACGAGCAGTACTTC.

CDR3 amino acids: CASSRDRVKNQPQHF. The CDR3 DNA reads TGTGCCAGCAGTCGAGACAGGGTTAAAAATCAGCCCCAGCATTTT. The rearrangement uses TRBV6-5 and TRBJ1-5, with TRBD1 identical over 7 bases. V shed 5 bases and J 4 bases; nucleotides not matched to a gene: 8. CDR3 length equals 15 residues. Per germline, CDR1 MNHEY and CDR2 SVGAGI.

V is TRBV6-4 and J is TRBJ2-1; 13 positions match TRBD2. Germline CDR1 reads MRHNA; CDR2 reads SNTAGT. The CDR3 contains 16 residues. The junction had 6 bases not matched to a gene; V was cut back by 2 bases and J by 8 bases. The CDR3 is CASSDQGLAGVYEQFF. The CDR3 coding sequence is TGTGCCAGCAGTGACCAAGGACTAGCGGGAGTCTATGAGCAGTTCTTC.

The rearrangement links TRBV4-3 to TRBJ2-3; D is possibly TRBD2 (7 bases). Deletions cut 1 base from V and 6 bases from J, with 23 bases between. The CDR3 spans 18 residues. Germline lookup yields CDR1 LGHNA and CDR2 YSLEER. The CDR3 region is CASSQGVSRGPTIDTQYF. CDR3 nucleotide sequence: TGCGCCAGCAGCCAAGGCGTGTCGCGGGGGCCAACTATCGATACGCAGTATTTT.

This chain links TRBV9 with TRBJ1-2; D remains unclear. V was shortened by 6 bases and J by 3 bases, with 18 bases between the two germline ends. This CDR3 has 15 residues. Germline V CDR1 and CDR2: SGDLS, YYNGEE. In DNA form, the CDR3 reads TGTGCCAGCAACCAGTGGAGGGTATCTGACTATGGCTACACCTTC. Translated: CASNQWRVSDYGYTF.

This rearrangement joins TRBV11-2 to TRBJ1-5, with D unclear. V lost 1 base, J lost 0 bases, and 7 bases lay in between. The CDR3 runs 15 residues. Germline loops: CDR1 SGHAT, CDR2 FQNNGV. CDR3 DNA: TGTGCCAGCAGCTTAGGACATAGTAGCAATCAGCCCCAGCATTTT. As protein: CASSLGHSSNQPQHF. Variable domain in full (rest from reference TRBV11-2 and TRBJ1-5): EAGVAQSPRYKIIEKRQSVAFWCNPISGHATLYWYQQILGQGPKLLIQFQNNGVVDDSQLPKDRFSAERLKGVDSTLKIQPAKLEDSAVYLCASSLGHSSNQPQHFGDGTRLSIL.

Only one count was recorded for this clone. V usage is TRBV7-9 and J usage is TRBJ2-7, with D possibly being TRBD1 (5 bases). Per germline, CDR1 SEHNR and CDR2 FQNEAQ (reference sequence). This CDR3 region has 12 residues. V shed 3 bases and J shed 9 bases, with 12 bases lying between them. The CDR3 sequence is CASSFSGLVQYF. CDR3 in DNA: TGTGCCAGCAGCTTTTCAGGGTTAGTGCAGTACTTC.

This clone is a singleton in its sample. V usage is TRBV5-3 and J usage is TRBJ1-5; D remains unclear. TRBV5-3 is marked as an open reading frame, function uncertain. V lost 4 bases to trimming and J lost 7 bases, with 21 bases between them. This CDR3 comprises 16 residues. CDR3: CARSLQRTEVWQPQHF. CDR3 DNA sequence: TGTGCCAGAAGCCTACAGAGGACGGAGGTCTGGCAGCCCCAGCATTTT.

The chain carries TRBV7-8 and TRBJ2-1, with 7 bases matching TRBD2. The germline gives CDR1 SGHVS, CDR2 FQNEAQ. V trimming: 1 base; J trimming: 2 bases; junction bases outside the gene matches: 2. The length of the CDR3 is 15 residues. The DNA for the CDR3 is TGTGCCAGCAGCTTAGGCCTAGCGGCCTACAATGAGCAGTTCTTC. Translating gives CASSLGLAAYNEQFF.

V and J are TRBV11-3 and TRBJ2-5; no firm D call. V lost 3 bases and J lost 0, with 5 bases in between. The CDR3 loop spans 13 amino acids. Germline CDR1 reads SGHNT; CDR2 reads YENEEA. The CDR3 DNA follows: TGTGCCAGCAGCTTGAGGTACCAAGAGACCCAGTACTTC. Amino acid sequence: CASSLRYQETQYF.

This clone was observed a handful of times. The V and J genes are TRBV18 and TRBJ2-2; 9 nucleotides match TRBD1. Looked up from germline, CDR1 is KGHSH and CDR2 is LQKENI. Trimming took 8 bases from V and 0 from J; bases not matched to a gene: 1. CDR3 length: 14 amino acids. The CDR3 DNA reads TGTGCCAGCCGACAGGGGGCGAACACCGGGGAGCTGTTTTTT. This sequence encodes CASRQGANTGELFF.